These 10 T cell receptor beta chains came from one sample sequenced in a study of tumor-infiltrating lymphocytes in primary liver carcinoma (dated by TCRdb to about 2017). Blood RNA was extracted from unsorted whole blood using TRIzol reagent, and germline DNA was obtained with the DNeasy Blood & Tissue kit. For sequencing, an Illumina HiSeq 2500 was employed. TCRbeta-specific cDNA was reverse-transcribed from about 0.45 ug total RNA using a constant-region primer and ProtoScript II reverse transcriptase. The TCRbeta libraries were prepared through three rounds of nested multiplex PCR following a slightly modified ARM-PCR procedure. Each of the first two PCR rounds ran for about 9 cycles and used multiplex TRBV1-TRBV30 forward primers together with a Cbeta reverse primer. TCRdb reworked the public reads: Q25 trimming with fastp, MiXCR clone assembly, productive beta chains retained. Rows with one shared CDR3 protein collapse into an entry with the most common genes and DNA. This sample comprises hundreds of thousands of distinct CDR3 sequences, over 55% of them detected only once. The ten largest clonotypes hold approximately 9% of the sample.

Sequencing was done on a sample of peripheral blood. These receptor sequences come from a man aged 40-50 years with primary liver carcinoma and hepatitis B virus infection.

This clonotype was found a few times. This chain joins TRBV30 and TRBJ2-7, with 13 positions matching TRBD2. The CDR3 has 15 amino acids. The germline V gene encodes CDR1 GTSNPN and CDR2 SVGIG (reference sequence). V shed 3 bases and J 2 bases; nucleotides not matched to a gene: 4. CDR3 nucleotides: TGTGCCTGGAGCTTTGGGACTAGCGGGACCTACGAGCAGTACTTC. This gives the protein CAWSFGTSGTYEQYF.

Many counts were recorded for this clonotype. CDR3 sequence reads: CASNPGANTEAFF. CDR3 DNA: TGTGCCAGCAATCCAGGGGCGAACACTGAAGCTTTCTTT. V is TRBV6-1 and J is TRBJ1-1; weak D call: TRBD1 (6 bases). The CDR3 sequence is 13 residues long. In germline, CDR1 is MNHNS, CDR2 SASEGT. V lost 7 bases, J lost 1 base, and 10 bases lay in between.

Ten or more counts support this clonotype. This chain connects TRBV6-5 to TRBJ2-7; TRBD2 agrees at 8 bases. Trimming at V came to 6 bases and at J to 5 bases, leaving 6 bases not matched to a gene. The CDR3 has 13 residues. CDR1 is MNHEY and CDR2 is SVGAGI in the germline V gene. The CDR3 bases are TGTGCCAGCAGCCCTAGCGGGCTTGACGAGCAGTACTTC. Translating it yields CASSPSGLDEQYF.

Points on this clonotype: Being one base from a much bigger clone, this may be a read error. The conserved phenylalanine or tryptophan normally closing the CDR3 is absent here, so this likely arose from a read error. This chain uses TRBV6-6 with TRBJ2-7; D ambiguous. Germline CDR1 is MNHNY and CDR2 is SVGAGI (reference sequence). This CDR3 comprises 13 residues. V was trimmed by 6 bases and J by 0 bases, leaving 9 bases between them. This CDR3 is CASSSESSYEQYS. The CDR3 DNA reads as TGTGCCAGCAGCTCCGAGAGCTCCTACGAGCAGTACTCC.

On this clonotype itself: Just one base apart from a much larger clone, this may be a read error. The rearrangement links TRBV5-4 to TRBJ2-5; 8 bases align to TRBD1. This CDR3 has 14 residues. The germline gives CDR1 SGHNT, CDR2 YYREEE (reference sequence). The CDR3 DNA reads as TGTGCCAGCAGGGATACGGACAGGGCAGAGGCCCAGTACTTC. Translation gives CASRDTDRAEAQYF.

In the case of this clonotype: This clone may be a read error of a much larger clone one base away. The rearrangement uses TRBV6-1 and TRBJ2-1; D is unresolved. The CDR3 covers 16 residues. Germline-derived CDR1 and CDR2 are MNHNS and SASEGT. The CDR3 DNA reads TGTGTCAGCAGTGAAGATTTCCAGTATATGAACAATGAGCAGTTCTTC. Its protein product is CVSSEDFQYMNNEQFF.

The chain links TRBV6-2 or TRBV6-3 to TRBJ2-2; D not resolved. The CDR3 is 13 amino acids. V gave up 2 bases and J gave up 7 bases, with 8 bases separating them. From germline, CDR1 is MNHEY and CDR2 SVGEGT. The CDR3 DNA sequence: TGTGCCAGCAGTTACGAACGCATCGGGGAGCTGTTTTTT. This encodes CASSYERIGELFF.

This clonotype was observed many times. The chain couples TRBV6-1 to TRBJ2-3; 7 nucleotides line up with TRBD2. The CDR3 totals 13 residues. Looked up from germline, CDR1 is MNHNS and CDR2 is SASEGT. Trimming removed 7 bases from V and 6 bases from J; junction bases left unmatched: 7. The DNA of the CDR3 is TGTGCCAGCACCCGAAGGGAGGGGGATACGCAGTATTTT. This gives the protein CASTRREGDTQYF.

This clonotype was seen repeatedly, ten times or more. The chain employs TRBV4-1 and TRBJ1-2; no reliable D call. CDR1 and CDR2 (germline): MGHRA, YSYEKL. The CDR3 covers 15 residues. Trimming shortened V by 0 bases and J by 4 bases, and 12 bases separated the two germline ends. CDR3: CASSQDFGPFYGYTF. The CDR3 DNA is TGCGCCAGCAGCCAAGATTTCGGACCCTTCTATGGCTACACCTTC.

This clonotype was detected many times. The V and J genes are TRBV10-2 and TRBJ1-2; D is possibly TRBD1 (6 bases). CDR1 is WSHSY, CDR2 SAAADI, per germline. The CDR3 has 11 amino acids. V lost 6 bases to trimming and J lost 6 bases, with 8 bases between them. CDR3 sequence: CASRQGNGYTF. DNA for the CDR3: TGCGCCAGCAGACAGGGAAATGGCTACACCTTC.